These 17 T cell receptor beta chains came from one sample sequenced in a study of cytomegalovirus exposure and HLA in healthy donors (dated by TCRdb to about 2017). Receptor libraries were prepared by the immunoSEQ multiplex PCR assay. For the multiplex PCR, a mixture combining 60 forward primers for TCR Vbeta segments and 13 reverse primers for TCR Jbeta segments was used. TCRdb carries this immuneACCESS record with in-frame sequences only. Its versions omit some clonotypes, under half of them owing to an unresolved V gene in the studies checked, with the rest unexplained. This sample's table contains some 120,000 clones. Less than 4.5% of the sample rests with the top ten. Sequencing was done on a sample of PBMCs. The receptor set was obtained from a man aged 25-45 years in good health and CMV-seronegative.

The chain is built from TRBV11-2 and TRBJ2-2; 7 bases fit TRBD1. This CDR3 is 15 amino acids long. Germline V lookup: CDR1 SGHAT, CDR2 FQNNGV. J lost 3 bases, V lost 5 bases, and 6 bases had no gene match. DNA of the CDR3: TGTGCCAGCAGCACAGGGGTTCCGGACACCGGGGAGCTGTTTTTT. It encodes CASSTGVPDTGELFF.

The chain recombines TRBV4-2 with TRBJ2-5; 9 nucleotides line up with TRBD2. Trimming removed 0 bases from V and 7 bases from J; junction bases left unmatched: 9. This CDR3 region has 16 residues. The germline gives CDR1 LGHNA, CDR2 YNFKEQ. Written as DNA, the CDR3 is TGTGCCAGCAGCCAAGATTATCGCGGGGGGGGCCTGACCCAGTACTTC. Translated: CASSQDYRGGGLTQYF.

This chain joins TRBV7-9 and TRBJ1-3; D gene unclear. The CDR3 totals 15 residues. Germline lookup yields CDR1 SEHNR and CDR2 FQNEAQ (reference sequence). The V end was cut by 5 bases, the J end by 2 bases, with 13 bases between. In DNA, the CDR3 is TGTGCCAGCAGCGCACGGGGTTCCCCTGGAAACACCATATATTTT. This sequence encodes CASSARGSPGNTIYF.

V gene TRBV21-1 combines with J gene TRBJ1-2; the D call TRBD1 from the table was never checked on the DNA. TRBV21-1 is given as a pseudogene. The CDR3 has 13 residues. CDR3 region: CASSKGQPLGYTF. For the CDR3, the DNA is TGTGCCAGCAGCAAGGGACAGCCCCTCGGCTACACCTTC.

The genes are TRBV19 and TRBJ2-1; D is possibly TRBD1 (6 bases). The ends were cut back, 3 bases at V and 13 bases at J, with 16 bases in the middle. This CDR3 region has 13 residues. The V gene's germline CDR1 is LNHDA and CDR2 SQIVND (reference sequence). The CDR3 bases are TGTGCCAGTAGTATCTCAGGGGAGATTTTACAGTTCTTC. It yields the protein CASSISGEILQFF.

This chain joins TRBV9 and TRBJ2-7; 10 bases are a match to TRBD2. The V segment lost 4 bases and the J segment 3 bases; nucleotides outside the gene matches: 16. Germline CDR1 and CDR2: SGDLS and YYNGEE. The CDR3 is made up of 18 amino acids. DNA for the CDR3: TGTGCCAGCAGCCGTGCCCCCTCAAGCGGGGGGGCAATCTACGAGCAGTACTTC. Encoded protein: CASSRAPSSGGAIYEQYF.

The CDR3 loop reads CASSGRRADTQYF. The DNA of the CDR3 is TGTGCCAGCAGCGGGCGGCGGGCAGATACGCAGTATTTT. The J gene is TRBJ2-3, the V gene TRBV11-2, with D possibly being TRBD2 (5 bases). The CDR3 has 13 amino acids. The V gene lost 5 bases and the J gene lost 4 bases, with 10 bases spanning the gap. Germline V gene data show CDR1 as SGHAT and CDR2 as FQNNGV.

The chain employs TRBV5-6 and TRBJ1-6, with 8 bases aligning to TRBD1. The germline V gene has CDR1 SGHDT and CDR2 YYEEEE. With 4 bases clipped from V and 10 bases from J, the junction kept 16 bases outside the gene matches. This CDR3 is built from 17 residues. The CDR3 nucleotides read TGTGCCAGCAGCCCCGGACAGGGTAGAGAATCCTGGTCACCCCTCCACTTT. As protein: CASSPGQGRESWSPLHF. Combining the CDR3 with reference TRBV5-6 and TRBJ1-6 gives the whole variable domain DAGVTQSPTHLIKTRGQQVTLRCSPKSGHDTVSWYQQALGQGPQFIFQYYEEEERQRGNFPDRFSGHQFPNYSSELNVNALLLGDSALYLCASSPGQGRESWSPLHFGNGTRLTVT.

This chain connects TRBV4-2 to TRBJ2-7; D is possibly TRBD2 (6 bases). The V gene's germline CDR1 is LGHNA and CDR2 YNFKEQ. This CDR3 contains 14 residues. V was cut by 4 bases and J by 6 bases, with 16 bases left in between. Here the CDR3 reads CASSPLKEGAEQYF. The CDR3 DNA follows: TGTGCCAGCAGCCCCTTAAAGGAGGGTGCCGAGCAGTACTTC.

V gene TRBV27 combines with J gene TRBJ1-1, with 7 bases lining up with TRBD1. V trimming: 5 bases; J trimming: 1 base; junction bases outside the gene matches: 16. Germline loops: CDR1 MNHEY, CDR2 SMNVEV (reference sequence). CDR3 length: 18 amino acids. The CDR3 DNA reads TGTGCCAGCAGTAAACAGGGGCTCCGGTTGGTAAAGAACACTGAAGCTTTCTTT. It yields the protein CASSKQGLRLVKNTEAFF.

The chain links TRBV5-1 to TRBJ2-1; possibly TRBD2 for D (6 bases). The V end lost 7 bases, the J end lost 7 bases, and 15 bases lay between the germline ends. CDR1 and CDR2 (germline): SGHRS, YFSETQ. The CDR3 length is 13 residues. The CDR3 protein is CASLGLRGNEQFF. In nucleotides, the CDR3 is TGCGCCAGCCTAGGACTAAGAGGGAATGAGCAGTTCTTC.

The chain joins TRBV7-2 to TRBJ1-2; 9 bases align to TRBD1. V shed 7 bases, J shed 7 bases, and the junction held 13 bases outside the gene matches. The length of the CDR3 is 15 residues. Looked up from germline, CDR1 is SGHTA and CDR2 is FQGNSA. The CDR3 DNA reads as TGTGCCAGCAACCAAAACTTACAGGGGGCGAGTGGCTACACCTTC. Translating gives CASNQNLQGASGYTF.

Notes on this clone: At the DNA level, this CDR3 is encoded by other sequences in the same sample as well. CDR3 bases: TGCAGCGTTGAAGATGGTTTCCCGAGCTCCTACGAGCAGTACTTC. Translation: CSVEDGFPSSYEQYF. The chain combines TRBV29-1 with TRBJ2-7, with D unclear. The CDR3 length is 15 residues. The V end was cut by 0 bases, the J end by 0 bases, with 12 bases between. The V gene's germline CDR1 is SQVTM and CDR2 ANQGSEA.

CDR3 sequence: CASGLPGISYEQYF. The CDR3 region has the DNA TGTGCTAGTGGTTTGCCAGGAATCTCCTACGAGCAGTACTTC. The chain links TRBV12-5 to TRBJ2-5; D is undetermined. The J call is uncertain, as TRBJ2-7 better fits the DNA end. CDR1 is LGHNT and CDR2 is FRNRAP in the germline V gene. The CDR3 runs 14 residues.

The genes are TRBV7-2 and TRBJ1-4, with D perhaps TRBD1 (5 bases). Germline-derived CDR1 and CDR2 are SGHTA and FQGNSA. The CDR3 is made up of 17 amino acids. V dropped 1 base and J dropped 0 bases, with 12 bases sitting between them. Written as DNA, the CDR3 is TGTGCCAGCAGCTTAGGTCGCGACAGTCCAACTAATGAAAAACTGTTTTTT. Translation gives CASSLGRDSPTNEKLFF.

The genes are TRBV7-9 and TRBJ2-7, with TRBD2 identical over 8 bases. CDR1 is SEHNR, CDR2 FQNEAQ, per germline (reference sequence). The CDR3 has 15 residues. The ends lost 1 base at V and 2 bases at J; junction bases unmatched: 4. CDR3 region: CASSLGRGATYEQYF. CDR3 nucleotides: TGTGCCAGCAGCTTAGGGCGGGGGGCGACCTACGAGCAGTACTTC.

The J gene is TRBJ2-2, the V gene TRBV11-3; no reliable D call. The V and J ends lost 1 base and 5 bases respectively, with 8 bases between them. CDR1 and CDR2 from the germline V gene are SGHNT and YENEEA. CDR3 length: 14 amino acids. Here the CDR3 DNA reads TGTGCCAGCAGCTTAGCCACATCGACCGGGGAGCTGTTTTTT. Residues: CASSLATSTGELFF.